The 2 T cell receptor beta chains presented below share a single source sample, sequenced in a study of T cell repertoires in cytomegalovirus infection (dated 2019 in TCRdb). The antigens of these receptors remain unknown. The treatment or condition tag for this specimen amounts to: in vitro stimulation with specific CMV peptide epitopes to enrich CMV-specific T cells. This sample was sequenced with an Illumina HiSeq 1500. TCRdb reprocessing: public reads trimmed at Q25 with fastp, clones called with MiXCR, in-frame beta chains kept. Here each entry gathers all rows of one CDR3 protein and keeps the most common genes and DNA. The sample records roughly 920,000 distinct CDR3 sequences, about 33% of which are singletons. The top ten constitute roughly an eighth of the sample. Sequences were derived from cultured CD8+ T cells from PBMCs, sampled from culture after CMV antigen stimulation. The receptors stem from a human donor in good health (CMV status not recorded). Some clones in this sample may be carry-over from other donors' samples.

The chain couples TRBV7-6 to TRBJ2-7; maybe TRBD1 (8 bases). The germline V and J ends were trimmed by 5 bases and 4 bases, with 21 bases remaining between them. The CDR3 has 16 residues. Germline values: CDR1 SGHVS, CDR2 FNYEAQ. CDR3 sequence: CASSTDRGGGQYEQYV. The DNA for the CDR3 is TGTGCCAGCAGCACCGACAGGGGCGGGGGTCAGTACGAGCAGTACGTC.

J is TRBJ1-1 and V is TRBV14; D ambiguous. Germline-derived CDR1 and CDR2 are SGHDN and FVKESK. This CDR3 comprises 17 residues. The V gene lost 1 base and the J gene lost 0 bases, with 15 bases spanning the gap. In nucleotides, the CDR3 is TGTGCCAGCAGCCAAGTGTATTCTGCCCGCATGAACACTGAAGCTTTCTTT. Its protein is CASSQVYSARMNTEAFF.